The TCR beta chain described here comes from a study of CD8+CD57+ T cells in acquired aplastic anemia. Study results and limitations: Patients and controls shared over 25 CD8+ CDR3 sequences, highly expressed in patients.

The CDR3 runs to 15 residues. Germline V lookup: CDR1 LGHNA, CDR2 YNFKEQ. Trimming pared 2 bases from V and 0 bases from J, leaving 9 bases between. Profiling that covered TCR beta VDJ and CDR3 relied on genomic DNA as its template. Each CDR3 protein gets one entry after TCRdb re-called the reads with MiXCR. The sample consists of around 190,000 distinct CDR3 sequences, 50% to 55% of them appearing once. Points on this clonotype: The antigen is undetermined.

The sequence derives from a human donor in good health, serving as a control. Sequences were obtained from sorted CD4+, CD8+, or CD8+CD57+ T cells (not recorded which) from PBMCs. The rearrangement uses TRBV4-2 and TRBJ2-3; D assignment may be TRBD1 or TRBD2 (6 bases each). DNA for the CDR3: TGTGCCAGCAGCCAACCGGGGGCTAGCACAGATACGCAGTATTTT. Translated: CASSQPGASTDTQYF.